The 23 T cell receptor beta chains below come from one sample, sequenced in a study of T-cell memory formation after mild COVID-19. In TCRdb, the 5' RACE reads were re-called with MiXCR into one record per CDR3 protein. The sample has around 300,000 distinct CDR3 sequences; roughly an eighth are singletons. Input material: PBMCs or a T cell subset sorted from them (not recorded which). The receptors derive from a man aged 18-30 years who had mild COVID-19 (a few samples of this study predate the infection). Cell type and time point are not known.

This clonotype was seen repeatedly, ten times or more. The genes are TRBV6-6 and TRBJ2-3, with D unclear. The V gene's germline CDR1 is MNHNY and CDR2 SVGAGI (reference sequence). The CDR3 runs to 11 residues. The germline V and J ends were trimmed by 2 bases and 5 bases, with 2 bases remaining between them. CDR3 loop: CASSYQDTQYF. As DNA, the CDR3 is TGTGCCAGCAGTTACCAAGATACGCAGTATTTT.

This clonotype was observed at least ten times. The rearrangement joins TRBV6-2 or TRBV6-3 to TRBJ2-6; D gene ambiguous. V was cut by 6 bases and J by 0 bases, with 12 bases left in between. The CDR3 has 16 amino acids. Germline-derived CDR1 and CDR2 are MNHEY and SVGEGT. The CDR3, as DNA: TGTGCCAGCAGCTCCGATTTTCCCTCTGGGGCCAACGTCCTGACTTTC. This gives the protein CASSSDFPSGANVLTF.

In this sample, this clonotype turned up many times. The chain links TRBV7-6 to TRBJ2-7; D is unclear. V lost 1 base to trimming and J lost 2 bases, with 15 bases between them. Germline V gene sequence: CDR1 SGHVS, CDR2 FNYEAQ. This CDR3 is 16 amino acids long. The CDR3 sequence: CASSLGGNRMTYEQYF. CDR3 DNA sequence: TGTGCCAGCAGCTTAGGGGGAAATAGGATGACCTACGAGCAGTACTTC. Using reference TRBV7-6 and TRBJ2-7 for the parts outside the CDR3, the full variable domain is GAGVSQSPRYKVTKRGQDVALRCDPISGHVSLYWYRQALGQGPEFLTYFNYEAQQDKSGLPNDRFSAERPEGSISTLTIQRTEQRDSAMYRCASSLGGNRMTYEQYFGPGTRLTVT.

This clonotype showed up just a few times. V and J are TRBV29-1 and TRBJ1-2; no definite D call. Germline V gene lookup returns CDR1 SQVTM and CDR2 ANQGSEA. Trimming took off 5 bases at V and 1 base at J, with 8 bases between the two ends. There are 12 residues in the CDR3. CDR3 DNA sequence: TGCAGCGTTCAGACGGATAACTATGGCTACACCTTC. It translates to CSVQTDNYGYTF.

The CDR3 loop reads CASSPFFGVAGETQYF. Here the CDR3 DNA reads TGCGCCAGCAGCCCCTTTTTTGGAGTAGCCGGAGAGACCCAGTACTTC. The chain combines TRBV4-3 with TRBJ2-5, with D hard to call. The CDR3 consists of 16 residues. The germline V gene encodes CDR1 LGHNA and CDR2 YSLEER. V gave up 4 bases and J gave up 4 bases, with 19 bases separating them.

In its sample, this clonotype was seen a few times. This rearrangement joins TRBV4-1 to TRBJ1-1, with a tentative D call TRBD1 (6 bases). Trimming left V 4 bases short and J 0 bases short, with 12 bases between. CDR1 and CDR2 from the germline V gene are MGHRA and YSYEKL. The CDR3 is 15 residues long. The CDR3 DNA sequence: TGCGCCAGCAGCCGAGGGGGTCAAATGAACACTGAAGCTTTCTTT. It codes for CASSRGGQMNTEAFF.

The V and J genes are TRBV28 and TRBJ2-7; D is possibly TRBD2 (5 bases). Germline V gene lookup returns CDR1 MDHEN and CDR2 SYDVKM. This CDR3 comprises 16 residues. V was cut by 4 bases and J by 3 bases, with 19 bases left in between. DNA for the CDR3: TGTGCCAGCAGTTCTCCTTCTTATGGGGAGAGCTACGAGCAGTACTTC. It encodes CASSSPSYGESYEQYF.

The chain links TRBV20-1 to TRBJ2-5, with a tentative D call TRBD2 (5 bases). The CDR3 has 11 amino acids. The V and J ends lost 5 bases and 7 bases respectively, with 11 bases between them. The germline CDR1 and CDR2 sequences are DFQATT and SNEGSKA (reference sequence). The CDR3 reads CSAPLSGTQYF. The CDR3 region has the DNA TGCAGTGCTCCCCTGAGCGGGACCCAGTACTTC.

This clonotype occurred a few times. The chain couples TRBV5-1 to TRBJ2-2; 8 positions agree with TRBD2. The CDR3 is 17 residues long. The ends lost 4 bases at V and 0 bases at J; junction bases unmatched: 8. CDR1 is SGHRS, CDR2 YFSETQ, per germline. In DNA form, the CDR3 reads TGCGCCAGCAGCGGGACTAGAGGTCCCCCGAACACCGGGGAGCTGTTTTTT. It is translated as CASSGTRGPPNTGELFF.

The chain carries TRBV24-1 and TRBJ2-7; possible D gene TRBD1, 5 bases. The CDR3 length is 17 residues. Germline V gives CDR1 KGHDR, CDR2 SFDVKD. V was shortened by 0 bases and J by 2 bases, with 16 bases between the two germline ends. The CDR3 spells CATSDLQIWQGPYEQYF. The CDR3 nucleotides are TGTGCCACCAGTGATTTGCAAATCTGGCAGGGTCCCTACGAGCAGTACTTC.

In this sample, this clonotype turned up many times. This CDR3 is CSVLSGGAYNEQFF. The CDR3 DNA follows: TGCAGTGTTCTTAGCGGGGGGGCCTACAATGAGCAGTTCTTC. The rearrangement joins TRBV20-1 to TRBJ2-1, with 11 bases lining up with TRBD2. The length of the CDR3 is 14 residues. The junction had 4 bases not matched to a gene; V was cut back by 7 bases and J by 2 bases. Per the germline V gene, CDR1 is DFQATT and CDR2 is SNEGSKA (reference sequence).

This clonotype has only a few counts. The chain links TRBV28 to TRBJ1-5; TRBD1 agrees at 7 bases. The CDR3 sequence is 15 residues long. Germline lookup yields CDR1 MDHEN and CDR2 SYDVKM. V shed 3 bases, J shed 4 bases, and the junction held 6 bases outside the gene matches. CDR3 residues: CASSFSDRWNQPQHF. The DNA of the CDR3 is TGTGCCAGCAGTTTCTCGGACAGGTGGAATCAGCCCCAGCATTTT.

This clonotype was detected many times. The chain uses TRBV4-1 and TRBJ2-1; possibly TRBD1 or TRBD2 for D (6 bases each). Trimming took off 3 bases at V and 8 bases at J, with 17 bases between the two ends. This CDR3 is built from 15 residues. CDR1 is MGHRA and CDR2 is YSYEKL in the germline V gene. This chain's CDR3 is CASSQQGGRGDEQFF. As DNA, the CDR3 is TGCGCCAGCAGCCAGCAAGGGGGGCGGGGCGATGAGCAGTTCTTC.

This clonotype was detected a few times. The CDR3 loop is CASTLRAGDYGYTF. The CDR3 DNA is TGTGCCAGCACCCTCAGGGCGGGAGACTATGGCTACACCTTC. The chain uses TRBV12-3 or TRBV12-4 and TRBJ1-2; D may be TRBD1 (5 bases). Trimming stripped 7 bases from V and 3 bases from J, with 15 bases between. CDR3 length: 14 residues.

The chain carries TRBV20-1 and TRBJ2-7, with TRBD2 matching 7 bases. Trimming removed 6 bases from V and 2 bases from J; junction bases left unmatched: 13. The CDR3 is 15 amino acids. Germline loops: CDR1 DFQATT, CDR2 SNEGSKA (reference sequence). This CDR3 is CSAEHRTRAPYEQYF. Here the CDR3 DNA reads TGCAGTGCCGAACACCGGACTAGGGCCCCCTACGAGCAGTACTTC.

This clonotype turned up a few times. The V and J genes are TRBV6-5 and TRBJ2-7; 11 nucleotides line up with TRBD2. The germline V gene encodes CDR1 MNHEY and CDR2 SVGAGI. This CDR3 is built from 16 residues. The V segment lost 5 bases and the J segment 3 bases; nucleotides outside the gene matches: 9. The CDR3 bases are TGTGCCAGCAGTGCCCTACCGGGACTAGCGGACTACGAGCAGTACGTC. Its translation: CASSALPGLADYEQYV.

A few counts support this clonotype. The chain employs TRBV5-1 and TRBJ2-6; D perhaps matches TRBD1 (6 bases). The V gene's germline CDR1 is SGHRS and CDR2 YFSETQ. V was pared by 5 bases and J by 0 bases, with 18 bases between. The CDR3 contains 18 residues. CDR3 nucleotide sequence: TGCGCCAGCAGAAATAAAGCAGGGGAAACCTCTGGGGCCAACGTCCTGACTTTC. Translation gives CASRNKAGETSGANVLTF.

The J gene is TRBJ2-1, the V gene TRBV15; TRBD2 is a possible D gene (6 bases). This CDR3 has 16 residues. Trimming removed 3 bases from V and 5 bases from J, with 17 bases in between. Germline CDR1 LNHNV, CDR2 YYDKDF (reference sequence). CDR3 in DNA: TGTGCCACCAGCAGTAACTCAGCGGGTATCGACAATGAGCAGTTCTTC. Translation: CATSSNSAGIDNEQFF.

The CDR3 bases are TGCAGCGTTGAAGATCAGGACAGGGGTTCCTACGAGCAGTACTTC. Protein: CSVEDQDRGSYEQYF. The chain employs TRBV29-1 and TRBJ2-7; 9 bases match TRBD1. The CDR3 extends over 15 amino acids. Germline V lookup: CDR1 SQVTM, CDR2 ANQGSEA. The V gene end was trimmed by 0 bases and the J gene end by 1 base; junction bases not matched to a gene: 4.

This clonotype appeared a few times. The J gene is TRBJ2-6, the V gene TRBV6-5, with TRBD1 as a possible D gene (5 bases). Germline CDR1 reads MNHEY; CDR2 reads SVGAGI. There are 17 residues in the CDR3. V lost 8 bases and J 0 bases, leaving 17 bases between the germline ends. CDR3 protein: CASGPGFSSSGANVLTF. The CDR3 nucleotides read TGTGCCAGCGGTCCAGGGTTTTCTTCCTCTGGGGCCAACGTCCTGACTTTC.

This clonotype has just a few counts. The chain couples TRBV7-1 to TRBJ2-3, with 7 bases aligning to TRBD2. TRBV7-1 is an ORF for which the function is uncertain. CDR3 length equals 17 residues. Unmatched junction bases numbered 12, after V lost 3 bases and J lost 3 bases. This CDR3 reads CASSSGPGLAETDTQYF. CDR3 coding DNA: TGTGCCAGCAGCTCGGGACCGGGGCTAGCGGAGACAGATACGCAGTATTTT.

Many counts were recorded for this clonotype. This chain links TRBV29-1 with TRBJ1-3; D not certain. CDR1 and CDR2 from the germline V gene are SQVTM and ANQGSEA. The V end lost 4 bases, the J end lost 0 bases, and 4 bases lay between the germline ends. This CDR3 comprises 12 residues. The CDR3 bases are TGCAGCGTTGGGATCTCTGGAAACACCATATATTTT. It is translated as CSVGISGNTIYF.

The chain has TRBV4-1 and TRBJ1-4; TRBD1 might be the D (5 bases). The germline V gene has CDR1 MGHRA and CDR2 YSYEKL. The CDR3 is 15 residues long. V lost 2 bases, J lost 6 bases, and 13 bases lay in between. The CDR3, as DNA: TGCGCCAGCAGCCAAATGGGGGGGGAGGATGAAAAACTGTTTTTT. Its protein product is CASSQMGGEDEKLFF.